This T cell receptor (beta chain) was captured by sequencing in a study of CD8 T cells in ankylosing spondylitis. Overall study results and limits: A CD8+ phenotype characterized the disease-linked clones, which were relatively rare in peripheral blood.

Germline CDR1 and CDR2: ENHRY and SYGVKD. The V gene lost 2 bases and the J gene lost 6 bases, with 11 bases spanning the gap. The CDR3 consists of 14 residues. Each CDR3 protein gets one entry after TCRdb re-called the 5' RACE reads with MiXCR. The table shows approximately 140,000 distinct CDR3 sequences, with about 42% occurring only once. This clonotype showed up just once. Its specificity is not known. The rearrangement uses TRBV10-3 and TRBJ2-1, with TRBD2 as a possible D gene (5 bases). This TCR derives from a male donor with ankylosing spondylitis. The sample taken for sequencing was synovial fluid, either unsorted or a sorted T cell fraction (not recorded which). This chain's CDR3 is CAISEREPPNEQFF. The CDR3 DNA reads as TGTGCCATCAGTGAGAGGGAGCCCCCCAATGAGCAGTTCTTC.